A single TCR beta chain is shown here with its context. What it recognizes is unknown. This entry comes from a study of cytomegalovirus exposure and HLA in healthy donors. Overall study: Genotyping showed less than 85% of a few hundred donors falling in the Caucasian-associated ancestry cluster. Findings and caveats of the study: Among immune exposure information, only CMV serostatus was available. Common viral pathogens seemed, in a later analysis, to connect with several of the most significant clusters.

This CDR3 contains 18 residues. V shed 5 bases and J shed 6 bases, with 25 bases lying between them. Per the germline V gene, CDR1 is SGHAT and CDR2 is FQNNGV. Amplification used 60 Vbeta primers and 13 Jbeta primers. Sequenced by immunoSEQ multiplex PCR; TCRdb stores in-frame clones only, minus some. The sample consists of around 200,000 clones, 65% to 80% of them appearing once. When sampled, the donors appeared nominally healthy, though they likely had unrecorded immune exposures. V gene TRBV11-2 combines with J gene TRBJ1-4, with TRBD1 as a possible D gene (6 bases). This receptor was obtained from a man in his thirties or forties in good health and CMV-seropositive. The sample taken for sequencing was PBMCs. The CDR3 DNA reads as TGTGCCAGCAGCAAAACCCCAACCTTCAGGGGAGGGGATGAAAAACTGTTTTTT. Its protein is CASSKTPTFRGGDEKLFF.